The 25 T cell receptor beta chains listed next were all sequenced from one sample in a study of early T cells in non-severe SARS-CoV-2 infection. MiXCR was run by TCRdb on the 5' RACE reads, yielding one entry per CDR3 protein. The sample lists more than 90,000 distinct CDR3 sequences, about 13% seen once, with around 2.4% in the top ten. Sequencing was performed on whole blood. The receptors were gathered from an adult who was a healthcare worker with PCR-confirmed SARS-CoV-2 infection or an uninfected control (not recorded which).

The chain links TRBV28 to TRBJ2-3; 14 nucleotides line up with TRBD2. Germline lookup yields CDR1 MDHEN and CDR2 SYDVKM. This CDR3 spans 15 amino acids. V shed 6 bases, J shed 5 bases, and the junction held 4 bases outside the gene matches. Here the CDR3 reads CASSRLAGGQDTQYF. The CDR3 coding sequence is TGTGCCAGCAGCCGACTAGCGGGGGGGCAAGATACGCAGTATTTT. The full variable domain, rest sourced from reference TRBV28 and TRBJ2-3, is DVKVTQSSRYLVKRTGEKVFLECVQDMDHENMFWYRQDPGLGLRLIYFSYDVKMKEKGDIPEGYSVSREKKERFSLILESASTNQTSMYLCASSRLAGGQDTQYFGPGTRLTVL.

This clonotype was counted ten times or more. This chain links TRBV5-1 with TRBJ2-1; D is perhaps TRBD1 or TRBD2 (5 bases each). Germline CDR1 reads SGHRS; CDR2 reads YFSETQ. There are 15 residues in the CDR3. The ends were cut back, 0 bases at V and 4 bases at J, with 11 bases in the middle. CDR3 region: CASSLVGGVYNEQFF. The CDR3 coding sequence is TGCGCCAGCAGCTTGGTTGGGGGAGTTTACAATGAGCAGTTCTTC.

With respect to this clonotype: One base away lies a much larger clone, so this may be a sequencing read error. The rearrangement uses TRBV6-6 and TRBJ2-7, with D possibly TRBD1 on 5 matching bases. The germline gives CDR1 MNHNY, CDR2 SVGAGI (reference sequence). The CDR3 has 15 amino acids. This CDR3 is CASSYDSHYSCEQYF. Written as DNA, the CDR3 is TGTGCCAGCAGTTACGACAGTCACTACTCCTGCGAGCAGTACTTC.

This clonotype was picked up one time. The chain uses TRBV6-5 and TRBJ2-2; 7 bases map to TRBD1. Trimming cost V 5 bases and J 4 bases; bases outside gene matches: 4. The CDR3 totals 14 residues. Germline V CDR1 and CDR2: MNHEY, SVGAGI. Here the CDR3 DNA reads TGTGCCAGCAGTACCGACAGGGCCACCGGGGAGCTGTTTTTT. Its translation: CASSTDRATGELFF.

This chain connects TRBV28 to TRBJ1-5, with a possible D match to TRBD1 (6 bases). This CDR3 region has 16 residues. Looked up from germline, CDR1 is MDHEN and CDR2 is SYDVKM. Trimming took off 5 bases at V and 5 bases at J, with 19 bases between the two ends. DNA for the CDR3: TGTGCCAGCAGTGACCCACTTTACAGGGCGGATCAGCCCCAGCATTTT. Translation gives CASSDPLYRADQPQHF. The whole variable domain, filled in from reference TRBV28 and TRBJ1-5, reads DVKVTQSSRYLVKRTGEKVFLECVQDMDHENMFWYRQDPGLGLRLIYFSYDVKMKEKGDIPEGYSVSREKKERFSLILESASTNQTSMYLCASSDPLYRADQPQHFGDGTRLSIL.

In its sample, this clonotype was seen many times. The rearrangement links TRBV6-6 to TRBJ1-3; the D gene is possibly TRBD1 (5 bases). The CDR3 spans 15 residues. CDR1 MNHNY and CDR2 SVGAGI come from the germline V gene (reference sequence). The V and J ends lost 6 bases and 0 bases respectively, with 12 bases between them. The DNA of the CDR3 is TGTGCCAGCAGCCGGGGGGTCCCCTCTGGAAACACCATATATTTT. Protein product: CASSRGVPSGNTIYF.

Worth noting for this clonotype: One end of the junction fails to match germline, which may point to a read error. In nucleotides, the CDR3 is TGTGCCAGCAGTCTAGCCCCGGGATCCCAGGGCTGGGATGAGCAGTTCTTC. The encoded protein is CASSLAPGSQGWDEQFF. This chain links TRBV12-3 or TRBV12-4 with TRBJ2-1, with D perhaps TRBD1 or TRBD2 (5 bases each). This CDR3 has 17 amino acids.

The chain employs TRBV24-1 and TRBJ2-3; 7 nucleotides agree with TRBD1. Trimming at V came to 2 bases and at J to 2 bases, leaving 9 bases not matched to a gene. This CDR3 contains 17 residues. In germline, CDR1 is KGHDR, CDR2 SFDVKD. Here the CDR3 DNA reads TGTGCCACCAGTGATTCCACCCCGGGACAGCCCACAGATACGCAGTATTTT. Residues: CATSDSTPGQPTDTQYF.

This chain joins TRBV12-3 or TRBV12-4 and TRBJ2-7, with D perhaps being TRBD1 or TRBD2 (5 bases each). This CDR3 has 14 residues. Between the trimmed V and J ends, which lost 1 base and 7 bases, there was a span of 14 bases. The DNA for the CDR3 is TGTGCCAGCAGTTTAGGAAACAGGCCGGGAGAGCAGTACTTC. Protein product: CASSLGNRPGEQYF.

The V call is TRBV28, the J call TRBJ1-2; D might be TRBD1 (6 bases). Germline V gives CDR1 MDHEN, CDR2 SYDVKM. The CDR3 is made up of 15 amino acids. The V end was cut by 2 bases, the J end by 7 bases, with 17 bases between. In nucleotides, the CDR3 is TGTGCCAGCAGTTTAGGGGGGGGCGCTTCTCGTGGCTACACCTTC. Translation gives CASSLGGGASRGYTF.

This clonotype was picked up many times. The chain employs TRBV11-1 and TRBJ2-7; D is unclear. In germline, CDR1 is SGHAT, CDR2 FQDESV (reference sequence). Trimming took off 5 bases at V and 3 bases at J, with 8 bases between the two ends. The CDR3 loop spans 12 amino acids. CDR3 amino acids: CASSQTLYEQYF. Here the CDR3 DNA reads TGTGCCAGCAGCCAAACACTCTACGAGCAGTACTTC. Filled out from reference TRBV11-1 and TRBJ2-7, the complete variable domain reads EAEVAQSPRYKITEKSQAVAFWCDPISGHATLYWYRQILGQGPELLVQFQDESVVDDSQLPKDRFSAERLKGVDSTLKIQPAELGDSAMYLCASSQTLYEQYFGPGTRLTVT.

This clonotype showed up just a few times. This chain joins TRBV7-2 and TRBJ1-5; D remains ambiguous. Trimming took off 4 bases at V and 5 bases at J, with 9 bases between the two ends. Germline CDR1 is SGHTA and CDR2 is FQGNSA. This CDR3 spans 13 amino acids. CDR3 nucleotides: TGTGCCAGCAGCTCACTGCTGGATCAGCCCCAGCATTTT. Encoded protein: CASSSLLDQPQHF.

This CDR3 reads CASRTLRGARRTQYF. The CDR3, as DNA: TGTGCCAGCAGAACCCTAAGGGGGGCTCGTCGGACCCAGTACTTC. The chain is built from TRBV6-5 and TRBJ2-5; the D call may be TRBD1 or TRBD2 (6 bases each). The CDR3 covers 15 residues. V was trimmed by 6 bases and J by 7 bases, leaving 21 bases between them. The germline CDR1 and CDR2 sequences are MNHEY and SVGAGI.

The V and J genes are TRBV7-2 and TRBJ2-7; 11 nucleotides align to TRBD1. The CDR3 consists of 15 residues. CDR1 and CDR2 from the germline V gene are SGHTA and FQGNSA. V shed 5 bases, J shed 2 bases, and the junction held 5 bases outside the gene matches. CDR3 protein: CASSTRTGGAYEQYF. The CDR3 bases are TGTGCCAGCAGCACCCGGACAGGGGGCGCCTACGAGCAGTACTTC.

The chain is built from TRBV28 and TRBJ1-1, with D possibly TRBD1 on 5 matching bases. Germline V gives CDR1 MDHEN, CDR2 SYDVKM. This CDR3 spans 15 amino acids. Trimming left V 7 bases short and J 7 bases short, with 22 bases between. The chain's CDR3 is CASTSTGGNRIEAFF. The CDR3 DNA reads TGTGCCAGCACCTCCACGGGGGGAAACCGGATTGAAGCTTTCTTT. Based on the CDR3 plus reference TRBV28 and TRBJ1-1, the full variable domain is DVKVTQSSRYLVKRTGEKVFLECVQDMDHENMFWYRQDPGLGLRLIYFSYDVKMKEKGDIPEGYSVSREKKERFSLILESASTNQTSMYLCASTSTGGNRIEAFFGQGTRLTVV.

The sample holds many counts of this clonotype. DNA of the CDR3: TGTGCCAGCAGGCGGGGAGAGGGGACCTACGAGCAGTACTTC. This gives the protein CASRRGEGTYEQYF. The V and J genes are TRBV28 and TRBJ2-7, with a tentative D call TRBD2 (6 bases). V dropped 6 bases and J dropped 2 bases, with 14 bases sitting between them. The CDR3 runs 14 residues. Germline CDR1 is MDHEN and CDR2 is SYDVKM.

This clonotype was counted only a few times. The chain is built from TRBV5-6 and TRBJ1-2; D uncertain. The CDR3 length is 19 residues. In germline, CDR1 is SGHDT, CDR2 YYEEEE. Between the trimmed V and J ends, which lost 2 bases and 0 bases, there was a span of 23 bases. This CDR3 is CASSFWGFRDGFSNYGYTF. The CDR3 nucleotides are TGTGCCAGCAGCTTTTGGGGATTTCGGGATGGCTTCTCTAACTATGGCTACACCTTC.

In DNA form, the CDR3 reads TGTGCCAGCAGTTTTCGGCGGGGTGGCACCGGGGAGCTGTTTTTT. Translating it yields CASSFRRGGTGELFF. The chain links TRBV12-3 or TRBV12-4 to TRBJ2-2; D perhaps matches TRBD2 (6 bases). V gave up 3 bases and J gave up 4 bases, with 12 bases separating them. The CDR3 has 15 residues.

This clonotype was detected many times. The V call is TRBV5-1, the J call TRBJ2-2; TRBD2 matches at 7 bases. Trimming removed 2 bases from V and 5 bases from J; junction bases left unmatched: 6. This CDR3 comprises 15 residues. CDR1 is SGHRS, CDR2 YFSETQ, per germline. The CDR3 protein is CASSFETSPTGELFF. In DNA form, the CDR3 reads TGCGCCAGCAGCTTTGAGACTAGCCCTACCGGGGAGCTGTTTTTT.

In this sample, this clonotype turned up a few times. The chain carries TRBV24-1 and TRBJ2-1; 12 bases line up with TRBD2. The CDR3 is 18 residues long. V lost 3 bases and J lost 4; bases outside the gene matches: 9. In germline, CDR1 is KGHDR, CDR2 SFDVKD. This CDR3 reads CATSDPSGLAGTYNEQFF. The CDR3 DNA is TGTGCCACCAGTGATCCGTCAGGACTAGCGGGGACTTACAATGAGCAGTTCTTC.

This sequence joins TRBV5-4 and TRBJ2-2, with D hard to call. This CDR3 spans 13 amino acids. V was shortened by 1 base and J by 7 bases, with 8 bases between the two germline ends. Germline CDR1 reads SGHNT; CDR2 reads YYREEE (reference sequence). The CDR3 DNA is TGTGCCAGCAGCTTGAGGTGGGGCGGGGAGCTGTTTTTT. It is translated as CASSLRWGGELFF.

This clonotype was seen a few times. The chain recombines TRBV11-2 with TRBJ1-1; 8 nucleotides agree with TRBD1. V gave up 5 bases and J gave up 1 base; unmatched junction bases: 6. This CDR3 has 15 residues. Germline values: CDR1 SGHAT, CDR2 FQNNGV. This chain's CDR3 is CASSGQTGANTEAFF. CDR3 DNA sequence: TGTGCCAGCAGCGGACAGACAGGGGCGAACACTGAAGCTTTCTTT.

This clonotype was seen repeatedly, ten times or more. The chain uses TRBV6-6 and TRBJ1-6; 8 bases align to TRBD1. The CDR3 is 14 amino acids. Germline assignment: CDR1 MNHNY and CDR2 SVGAGI (reference sequence). The V gene end was trimmed by 5 bases and the J gene end by 7 bases; junction bases not matched to a gene: 4. CDR3 region: CASSGQGGNSPLHF. The CDR3 region has the DNA TGTGCCAGCAGTGGACAGGGAGGGAATTCACCCCTCCACTTT.

This clonotype has at least ten counts. The chain couples TRBV18 to TRBJ1-2; 7 positions match TRBD1. From germline, CDR1 is KGHSH and CDR2 LQKENI. V trimming: 3 bases; J trimming: 5 bases; junction bases outside the gene matches: 6. The CDR3 runs to 14 residues. CDR3: CASSPLEQGYGYTF. The DNA of the CDR3 is TGTGCCAGCTCACCGTTGGAACAGGGGTATGGCTACACCTTC.

This clonotype has a handful of counts. CDR3 residues: CASSYSGRNNQPQHF. CDR3 nucleotides: TGTGCCAGCAGTTACTCTGGCAGGAACAATCAGCCCCAGCATTTT. This chain uses TRBV6-2 or TRBV6-3 with TRBJ1-5, with D uncertain. The germline V gene has CDR1 MNHEY and CDR2 SVGEGT. The CDR3 has 15 amino acids. V lost 0 bases, J lost 3 bases, and 9 bases lay in between.